Here is one T cell receptor beta chain with its context. By flow cytometry, patients selected for sequencing had shown an expansion of CD8+CD57+ cells. The use of genomic DNA as template underpinned the TCR beta VDJ and CDR3 profiling. TCRdb analysed the reads with MiXCR anew, one entry per CDR3 protein. The sample holds fewer than 85,000 distinct CDR3 sequences; roughly three quarters are singletons and the top ten take approximately 80%. These data are taken from a study of CD8+CD57+ T cells in acquired aplastic anemia. The overall study: Sorted CD4+ and CD8+ cells gave an average of roughly 3.3 ug of DNA.

This clonotype was obtained from a human donor with aplastic anemia. The sample consisted of sorted CD4+, CD8+, or CD8+CD57+ T cells (not recorded which) from PBMCs.

The CDR3 spells CSAEKGTSGRGEQYF. The CDR3 nucleotides are TGCAGTGCTGAAAAGGGGACTAGCGGGAGGGGTGAGCAGTACTTC. The chain employs TRBV20-1 and TRBJ2-7; 16 nucleotides line up with TRBD2. With V trimmed by 5 bases and J by 7 bases, 8 bases remained unmatched. Per germline, CDR1 DFQATT and CDR2 SNEGSKA (reference sequence). The CDR3 length is 15 residues.